The 5 T cell receptor beta chains below were found in one sample sequenced in a study of shared clonotypes between healthy human individuals (dated by TCRdb to the early 2020s). Libraries were constructed by the immunoSEQ multiplex PCR assay. In TCRdb, the immuneACCESS table is reduced to in-frame sequences with V and J assigned. These tables do not hold every clone; where another copy was compared, an unresolved V gene accounts for under half, and the others remain unexplained. Across this sample there are roughly 700,000 clones, with around 67% seen only once. Jointly, the top ten make up under 2% of the sample. The sequenced sample consisted of memory CD4+ T cells sorted from blood. In light of the paper, this sample's cell subset or site label describes: CD45RA-negative fraction. The source of these receptors is a woman aged 25 to 39 in good health.

J is TRBJ2-5 and V is TRBV29-1, with TRBD1 identical over 7 bases. The J call could be wrong; TRBJ2-7 is a better fit for the DNA end. From germline, CDR1 is SQVTM and CDR2 ANQGSEA. This CDR3 comprises 11 residues. This CDR3 is CSGWTGGEQYF. The DNA of the CDR3 is TGCAGCGGATGGACAGGCGGCGAGCAGTACTTC.

The V call is TRBV28, the J call TRBJ1-5, with 8 positions matching TRBD1. CDR1 and CDR2 from the germline V gene are MDHEN and SYDVKM. The junction had 7 bases not matched to a gene; V was cut back by 6 bases and J by 3 bases. The CDR3 length is 15 residues. The CDR3 nucleotides are TGTGCCAGCAGCTCGACAGGGGACTACAATCAGCCCCAGCATTTT. As protein: CASSSTGDYNQPQHF.

The V call is TRBV30, the J call TRBJ2-7; D is perhaps TRBD2 (6 bases). Per the germline V gene, CDR1 is GTSNPN and CDR2 is SVGIG (reference sequence). The CDR3 runs to 15 residues. Trimming took off 4 bases at V and 3 bases at J, with 19 bases between the two ends. The CDR3 loop is CAWTYRGTVDYEQYF. The CDR3 DNA is TGTGCCTGGACTTATCGCGGGACGGTAGACTACGAGCAGTACTTC.

V and J are TRBV7-3 and TRBJ2-7; no reliable D call. Per germline, CDR1 SGHTA and CDR2 FQGTGA. The ends were cut back, 1 base at V and 5 bases at J, with 15 bases in the middle. The CDR3 is 15 amino acids. The DNA of the CDR3 is TGTGCCAGCAGCTTAATGGGCCTAGAAAGCGACGAGCAGTACTTC. Translating gives CASSLMGLESDEQYF.

The V and J genes are TRBV14 and TRBJ2-7; possible D gene TRBD1, 6 bases. The germline CDR1 and CDR2 sequences are SGHDN and FVKESK. V shed 2 bases and J shed 5 bases, with 13 bases lying between them. There are 14 residues in the CDR3. The CDR3 sequence is CASSQTFGQNEQYF. Here the CDR3 DNA reads TGTGCCAGCAGCCAAACCTTCGGACAGAACGAGCAGTACTTC.